The 23 T cell receptor beta chains below were found in one sample sequenced in a study of blood T cell repertoires in COVID-19. Data came from immunoSEQ multiplex PCR; TCRdb stores just in-frame clones and leaves some out. The table records 360,000 or so clones, 85% to 90% of them present only once. Sequencing input: peripheral blood. These receptors were obtained from a man younger than 30 with active or convalescent COVID-19.

The V call is TRBV24-1, the J call TRBJ2-1, with a possible D match to TRBD2 (6 bases). The V and J ends lost 10 bases and 5 bases respectively, with 17 bases between them. CDR3 length: 14 amino acids. CDR1 and CDR2 (germline): KGHDR, SFDVKD. CDR3 nucleotide sequence: TGTGCCACGAGTCGGGGAGGCAGGGACAATGAGCAGTTCTTC. This encodes CATSRGGRDNEQFF.

This sequence joins TRBV6-5 and TRBJ1-4, with D maybe TRBD1 (5 bases). The V gene lost 6 bases and the J gene lost 0 bases, with 11 bases spanning the gap. This CDR3 has 15 residues. The germline V gene has CDR1 MNHEY and CDR2 SVGAGI. The CDR3 DNA reads TGTGCCAGCAGCCCGGGGGGGGCAACTAATGAAAAACTGTTTTTT. This gives the protein CASSPGGATNEKLFF.

The chain employs TRBV6-4 and TRBJ2-2, with a weak D call TRBD2 (6 bases). The CDR3 totals 13 residues. Deletions cut 8 bases from V and 2 bases from J, with 9 bases between. Germline V gene data show CDR1 as MRHNA and CDR2 as SNTAGT. CDR3 sequence reads: CASPGLNTGELFF. The CDR3 DNA is TGTGCCAGCCCGGGACTTAACACCGGGGAGCTGTTTTTT.

The J gene is TRBJ1-1, the V gene TRBV27, with 10 bases fitting TRBD1. The V gene's germline CDR1 is MNHEY and CDR2 SMNVEV (reference sequence). The length of the CDR3 is 18 residues. The J segment lost 9 bases and the V segment lost 5 bases, leaving 21 bases of the junction unmatched. The CDR3 loop reads CASSPLRSTGGAREKAFF. The CDR3, as DNA: TGTGCCAGCAGTCCCCTCCGATCGACAGGGGGCGCAAGAGAGAAAGCTTTCTTT.

This rearrangement joins TRBV2 to TRBJ2-3; 11 bases are a match to TRBD2. The junction had 3 bases not matched to a gene; V was cut back by 7 bases and J by 0 bases. The CDR3 is 15 residues long. From germline, CDR1 is SNHLY and CDR2 FYNNEI. The CDR3 loop is CASILAGGSTDTQYF. The CDR3 region has the DNA TGTGCCAGCATCCTAGCGGGGGGCAGCACAGATACGCAGTATTTT. Supplemented by reference TRBV2 and TRBJ2-3, the full variable domain reads EPEVTQTPSHQVTQMGQEVILRCVPISNHLYFYWYRQILGQKVEFLVSFYNNEISEKSEIFDDQFSVERPDGSNFTLKIRSTKLEDSAMYFCASILAGGSTDTQYFGPGTRLTVL.

This chain connects TRBV3-1 (or the pseudogene TRBV3-2) to TRBJ2-3; TRBD2 matches at 7 bases. The germline V gene has CDR1 LGHDT and CDR2 YNNKEL (reference sequence). This CDR3 region has 21 residues. Trimming at V came to 4 bases and at J to 4 bases, leaving 26 bases not matched to a gene. The CDR3 DNA reads TGTGCCAGCAGCCCCCAGCGTTCGCACGTCGAGGGAAGCGGGGAACCAGATACGCAGTATTTT. It translates to CASSPQRSHVEGSGEPDTQYF.

The V and J genes are TRBV28 and TRBJ1-3; D gene uncertain. The CDR3 spans 15 residues. Germline V CDR1 and CDR2: MDHEN, SYDVKM. The V gene lost 2 bases and the J gene lost 2 bases, with 10 bases spanning the gap. CDR3 sequence (DNA): TGTGCCAGCAGTTTACTGCTCCGGGCTGGAAACACCATATATTTT. This sequence encodes CASSLLLRAGNTIYF.

The chain is built from TRBV7-9 and TRBJ2-3, with TRBD1 identical over 8 bases. This CDR3 has 17 residues. J gave up 4 bases and V 1 base, and 10 bases lay outside the gene matches. Looked up from germline, CDR1 is SEHNR and CDR2 is FQNEAQ (reference sequence). The CDR3 bases are TGTGCCAGCAGCTTAGTATTCGGGCAGGGGGCAGCAGATACGCAGTATTTT. Its protein is CASSLVFGQGAADTQYF. Combining the CDR3 with reference TRBV7-9 and TRBJ2-3 gives the whole variable domain DTGVSQNPRHKITKRGQNVTFRCDPISEHNRLYWYRQTLGQGPEFLTYFQNEAQLEKSRLLSDRFSAERPKGSFSTLEIQRTEQGDSAMYLCASSLVFGQGAADTQYFGPGTRLTVL.

This clone was seen more than once but under ten times. The chain couples TRBV28 to TRBJ2-2, with 8 bases lining up with TRBD1. In germline, CDR1 is MDHEN, CDR2 SYDVKM. This CDR3 spans 19 amino acids. The junction had 17 bases not matched to a gene; V was cut back by 2 bases and J by 6 bases. CDR3 coding DNA: TGTGCCAGCAGTTTAATGTTCCGGAGGACAGGGAGCTCAGCCGGGGAGCTGTTTTTT. It translates to CASSLMFRRTGSSAGELFF.

The chain is built from TRBV3-1 (or the pseudogene TRBV3-2) and TRBJ1-1; 7 bases are a match to TRBD1. V trimming: 6 bases; J trimming: 0 bases; junction bases outside the gene matches: 4. This CDR3 comprises 14 residues. Germline CDR1 reads LGHDT; CDR2 reads YNNKEL (reference sequence). The CDR3 DNA sequence: TGTGCCAGCAGACGGGACAGCTTGAACACTGAAGCTTTCTTT. Amino acid sequence: CASRRDSLNTEAFF.

The V gene is TRBV4-2, the J gene TRBJ2-1; TRBD2 matches at 7 bases. J lost 0 bases, V lost 1 base, and 6 bases had no gene match. This CDR3 is built from 17 residues. Germline V gene lookup returns CDR1 LGHNA and CDR2 YNFKEQ. The CDR3 protein is CASSQASGGSSYNEQFF. Here the CDR3 DNA reads TGTGCCAGCAGCCAAGCTTCGGGCGGGAGCTCCTACAATGAGCAGTTCTTC.

The genes are TRBV6-5 and TRBJ2-7, with TRBD1 identical over 7 bases. This CDR3 is 13 amino acids long. V shed 6 bases, J shed 4 bases, and the junction held 6 bases outside the gene matches. Germline CDR1 is MNHEY and CDR2 is SVGAGI. CDR3 coding DNA: TGTGCCAGCAGCGCGTCGGGACAGTACGAGCAGTACTTC. It translates to CASSASGQYEQYF.

The V and J genes are TRBV4-1 and TRBJ2-7; 9 nucleotides match TRBD2. The CDR3 contains 16 residues. The V gene end was trimmed by 1 base and the J gene end by 2 bases; junction bases not matched to a gene: 6. The germline V gene has CDR1 MGHRA and CDR2 YSYEKL. The CDR3 is CASSQGPSGVTYEQYF. The CDR3 bases are TGCGCCAGCAGCCAAGGGCCTAGCGGGGTGACCTACGAGCAGTACTTC.

This chain connects TRBV28 to TRBJ1-2; 11 positions agree with TRBD1. Germline CDR1 MDHEN, CDR2 SYDVKM. This CDR3 contains 14 residues. V was clipped by 6 bases and J by 8 bases; unmatched bases: 8. Here the CDR3 reads CASRGGTGGWGYTF. The DNA for the CDR3 is TGTGCCAGCAGGGGTGGGACAGGGGGTTGGGGCTACACCTTC.

This rearrangement joins TRBV30 to TRBJ2-1, with TRBD2 matching over 11 bases. The length of the CDR3 is 15 residues. Germline V gene lookup returns CDR1 GTSNPN and CDR2 SVGIG (reference sequence). The V and J ends lost 0 bases and 5 bases, in that order; junction bases with no gene match: 3. This CDR3 is CAWSVGTSGDNEQFF. The CDR3 nucleotides are TGTGCCTGGAGTGTTGGGACTAGCGGTGACAATGAGCAGTTCTTC.

The rearrangement uses TRBV27 and TRBJ1-2, with D tentatively TRBD1 (6 bases). Germline loops: CDR1 MNHEY, CDR2 SMNVEV (reference sequence). The length of the CDR3 is 15 residues. Trimming cost V 6 bases and J 4 bases, with 18 bases left between them. The CDR3 protein is CASRPAAGVVYGYTF. The CDR3 region has the DNA TGTGCCAGCAGGCCCGCTGCAGGGGTTGTCTATGGCTACACCTTC.

The chain joins TRBV18 to TRBJ2-5; TRBD1 is a possible D gene (5 bases). The CDR3 loop spans 14 amino acids. CDR1 KGHSH and CDR2 LQKENI come from the germline V gene. The V end lost 0 bases, the J end lost 2 bases, and 7 bases lay between the germline ends. The CDR3 DNA follows: TGTGCCAGCTCACCACCGGCAGGGCAAGAGACCCAGTACTTC. Its protein is CASSPPAGQETQYF.

This rearrangement joins TRBV28 to TRBJ2-5; TRBD1 matches 9 bases. CDR1 and CDR2 (germline): MDHEN, SYDVKM. The junction had 5 bases not matched to a gene; V was cut back by 7 bases and J by 5 bases. The CDR3 has 13 residues. CDR3 DNA sequence: TGTGCCAGCACGGGACAGGGTTCGGAGACCCAGTACTTC. This translates into CASTGQGSETQYF.

The CDR3 DNA is TGTGCCATCAGTGAGTCGCAGGGTGCATACTATGGCTACACCTTC. The encoded protein is CAISESQGAYYGYTF. This rearrangement joins TRBV10-3 to TRBJ1-2; a possible D gene is TRBD1 (5 bases). Trimming shortened V by 0 bases and J by 3 bases, and 11 bases separated the two germline ends. CDR1 ENHRY and CDR2 SYGVKD come from the germline V gene. The CDR3 sequence is 15 residues long.

The CDR3 sequence: CASSLGSNTGELFF. The CDR3 coding sequence is TGTGCCAGCAGCTTAGGTAGCAACACCGGGGAGCTGTTTTTT. The rearrangement joins TRBV7-9 to TRBJ2-2, with unresolved D. Germline V gene lookup returns CDR1 SEHNR and CDR2 FQNEAQ (reference sequence). The CDR3 extends over 14 amino acids. V dropped 1 base and J dropped 2 bases, with 5 bases sitting between them.

The rearrangement links TRBV24-1 to TRBJ2-7, with 9 bases aligning to TRBD1. V lost 4 bases to trimming and J lost 5 bases; unmatched junction nucleotides: 8. CDR3 length: 15 residues. Looked up from germline, CDR1 is KGHDR and CDR2 is SFDVKD. As DNA, the CDR3 is TGTGCCACCAGTGAAGGGACAGGGAGAGTGGACGAGCAGTACTTC. Amino acids: CATSEGTGRVDEQYF.

The rearrangement joins TRBV6-5 to TRBJ1-2; 8 bases are a match to TRBD1. Per the germline V gene, CDR1 is MNHEY and CDR2 is SVGAGI. The CDR3 covers 13 residues. The J segment lost 7 bases and the V segment lost 6 bases, leaving 7 bases of the junction unmatched. CDR3 loop: CASSPDRGFGYTF. Written as DNA, the CDR3 is TGTGCCAGCAGCCCCGACAGGGGATTTGGCTACACCTTC.

The J gene is TRBJ1-2, the V gene TRBV7-8; 7 bases match TRBD1. This CDR3 contains 15 residues. Losses at the gene ends were 4 bases for V and 8 bases for J; bases not matched to a gene: 13. The germline CDR1 and CDR2 sequences are SGHVS and FQNEAQ. In nucleotides, the CDR3 is TGTGCCAGCAGCTCAAGCCCACAGGGGACGCGGGGCTACACCTTC. Translating it yields CASSSSPQGTRGYTF.